The entry below gives a single T cell receptor beta chain sequence along with its context. Its antigen remains unknown. V was cut by 0 bases and J by 1 base, with 18 bases left in between. CDR3 length: 18 amino acids. Germline assignment: CDR1 SGHAT and CDR2 FQNNGV. The data were obtained in a study of identical twins. Findings and caveats of the study: Partly confounded zero-insertion analyses could result from invariant MAIT and iNKT cells. For out-of-frame alpha sequences shared by twins, low generation probability was in excess.

Each CDR3 protein gets one entry after TCRdb re-called the 5' RACE reads with MiXCR. Here the sample spans some 790,000 distinct CDR3 sequences, roughly 18% being singletons. These records were also assigned to another study, of T cells expressing NK-cell markers. As that study records: Eight donors were sequenced, seven testing HCMV-seropositive and one testing seronegative. Whether expanded NKG2C+ T cell clones were HCMV-specific remained unclear.

The receptor's source is a woman aged 18 to 35 in good health. Material: PBMCs. The rearrangement joins TRBV11-2 to TRBJ1-1; D is perhaps TRBD1 (6 bases). The CDR3 DNA reads as TGTGCCAGCAGCTTAGAAGGGTCCCCGGGGGCGCGGAACACTGAAGCTTTCTTT. Protein: CASSLEGSPGARNTEAFF.